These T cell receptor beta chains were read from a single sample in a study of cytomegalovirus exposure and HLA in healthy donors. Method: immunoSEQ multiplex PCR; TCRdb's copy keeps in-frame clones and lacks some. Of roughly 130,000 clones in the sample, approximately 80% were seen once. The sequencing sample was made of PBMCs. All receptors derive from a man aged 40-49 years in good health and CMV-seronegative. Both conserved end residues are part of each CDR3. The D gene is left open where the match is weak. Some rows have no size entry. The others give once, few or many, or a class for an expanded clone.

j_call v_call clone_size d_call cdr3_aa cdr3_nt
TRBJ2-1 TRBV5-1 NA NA CASSEANYNEQFF TGCGCCAGCAGCGAGGCAAACTACAATGAGCAGTTCTTC
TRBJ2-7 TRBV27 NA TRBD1 CASSPTGDRFYEQYF TGTGCCAGCAGTCCCACAGGGGATCGGTTCTACGAGCAGTACTTC
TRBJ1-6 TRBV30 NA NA CAWSVTRGYNSPLHF TGTGCCTGGAGTGTAACTCGGGGCTATAATTCACCCCTCCACTTT
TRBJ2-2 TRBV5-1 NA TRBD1 CASSLYAGGTGELFF TGCGCCAGCAGCTTGTATGCAGGGGGCACCGGGGAGCTGTTTTTT
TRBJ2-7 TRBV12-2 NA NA CASRFYPGLPDLCYEQYF TGTGCAAGTCGCTTCTATCCGGGACTCCCCGATCTATGCTACGAGCAGTACTTC
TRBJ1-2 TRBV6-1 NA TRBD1 CASAKETGFNYGYTF TGTGCCAGCGCAAAGGAGACAGGGTTCAACTATGGCTACACCTTC
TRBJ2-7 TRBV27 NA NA CASSLEQGGPYEQYF TGTGCCAGCAGTTTAGAGCAGGGGGGACCCTACGAGCAGTACTTC
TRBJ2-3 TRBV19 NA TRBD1 CASSKVTGAPTDTQYF TGTGCCAGTAGTAAGGTGACAGGGGCACCCACAGATACGCAGTATTTT
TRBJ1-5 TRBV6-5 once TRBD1 CASSYGRGPPNQPQHF TGTGCCAGCAGTTACGGCAGGGGGCCCCCCAATCAGCCCCAGCATTTT
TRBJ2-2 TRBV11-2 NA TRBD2 CASSPHGGRSPGELFF TGTGCCAGCAGCCCCCACGGCGGGAGAAGTCCAGGGGAGCTGTTTTTT
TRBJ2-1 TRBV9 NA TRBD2 CASSARTSGSNEQFF TGTGCCAGCAGCGCGAGGACTAGCGGGAGTAATGAGCAGTTCTTC
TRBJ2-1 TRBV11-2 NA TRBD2 CASSKLAEGYNEQFF TGTGCCAGCAGCAAACTAGCGGAGGGGTACAATGAGCAGTTCTTC
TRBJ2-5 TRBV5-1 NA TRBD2 CASSLGLAGSWETQYF TGCGCCAGCAGCTTGGGGCTAGCGGGCTCGTGGGAGACCCAGTACTTC
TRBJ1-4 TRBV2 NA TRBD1 CASRYRQGNEKLFF TGTGCCAGCAGATATCGACAGGGGAACGAAAAACTGTTTTTT
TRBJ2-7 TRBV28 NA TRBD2 CASSLLAGGPYEQYF TGTGCCAGCAGCCTACTGGCGGGGGGACCCTACGAGCAGTACTTC
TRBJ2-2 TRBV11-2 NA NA CASRQGNTGELFF TGTGCCAGCAGGCAGGGGAACACCGGGGAGCTGTTTTTT
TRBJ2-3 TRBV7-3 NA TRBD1 CASSLRQGAQDTQYF TGTGCCAGCAGCTTGCGACAGGGGGCGCAAGATACGCAGTATTTT
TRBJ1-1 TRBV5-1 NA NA CATVLVMNTEAFF TGCGCCACCGTACTAGTCATGAACACTGAAGCTTTCTTT
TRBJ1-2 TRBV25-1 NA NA CASSDRRAANYGYTF TGTGCCAGCAGTGATCGCAGGGCAGCTAACTATGGCTACACCTTC
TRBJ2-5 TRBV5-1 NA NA CASSLAPQETQYF TGCGCCAGCAGCTTGGCTCCTCAAGAGACCCAGTACTTC
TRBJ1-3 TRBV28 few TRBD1 CASSRGTVVVGNTIYF TGTGCCAGCAGTAGGGGGACAGTAGTAGTTGGAAACACCATATATTTT
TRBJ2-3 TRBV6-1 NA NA CASSEGLAVGTDTQYF TGTGCCAGCAGTGAAGGTTTAGCTGTGGGCACAGATACGCAGTATTTT
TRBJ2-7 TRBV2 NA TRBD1 CASAGTGGSEQYF TGTGCCAGCGCTGGGACAGGGGGTTCCGAGCAGTACTTC
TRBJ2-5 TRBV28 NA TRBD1 CASQRGTGQETQYF TGTGCCAGTCAACGAGGGACAGGCCAAGAGACCCAGTACTTC